The source of this TCR beta chain is a study of T cell repertoires in cytomegalovirus infection (dated 2019 in TCRdb). General notes on the study: Recently identified HLA-C-restricted CMV epitopes, whose presentation resists viral immunomodulation, were targeted by peptide stimulations together with well-studied HLA-B-restricted epitopes. Donor HLA type was relevant to the analysis, because carriage of CMV infection together with the matching HLA type was indicated by public TCR beta signatures. Paper-wide results and their limitations: The ex vivo response was dominated by HLA-C-restricted CMV-specific TCR beta clonotypes, which also provided the single most frequent clonotype in two of eight donors. In both this cohort and an independent cohort of 352 donors, the cumulative frequency of public TCR beta family members distinguished carriers of CMV infection plus the relevant HLA type.

Sequenced using an Illumina HiSeq 1500. The public reads were reprocessed in TCRdb via fastp at Q25 and MiXCR, keeping in-frame beta chains. All rows with the same CDR3 protein become a single entry with the most common DNA and genes. Here the sample has roughly 990,000 distinct CDR3 sequences; approximately 31% occur a single time. The ten largest clones capture about 14% of the sample. In the paper's terms, the treatment or condition label means: in vitro stimulation with specific CMV peptide epitopes to enrich CMV-specific T cells. This clonotype showed up just a few times. Its antigen is not yet known. No base qualities exist here, and no much larger clone lies one base off it. Measured from the cysteine to the phenylalanine, the CDR3 is 15 residues long. Left in the record is the CDR3 DNA by itself, 45 bases read in frame from the first base. At the junction V is shortened by 2 bases and J by 6 bases, with 13 bases in between. CDR1 and CDR2 were assigned from the germline V gene as SGHVS and FNYEAQ.

Here the sequenced sample was cultured CD8+ T cells from PBMCs, taken from culture after CMV antigen stimulation. The chain was built from TRBV7-6 and TRBJ2-2; a confident D gene designation cannot be given. This TCR came from a human donor in good health (CMV status not recorded). Some clones in this sample may be carry-over from other donors' samples. The bases read TGTGCCAGCAGCTTATCGACCTTTGGGGCCGGGGAGCTGTTTTTT. Translated, this is CASSLSTFGAGELFF.